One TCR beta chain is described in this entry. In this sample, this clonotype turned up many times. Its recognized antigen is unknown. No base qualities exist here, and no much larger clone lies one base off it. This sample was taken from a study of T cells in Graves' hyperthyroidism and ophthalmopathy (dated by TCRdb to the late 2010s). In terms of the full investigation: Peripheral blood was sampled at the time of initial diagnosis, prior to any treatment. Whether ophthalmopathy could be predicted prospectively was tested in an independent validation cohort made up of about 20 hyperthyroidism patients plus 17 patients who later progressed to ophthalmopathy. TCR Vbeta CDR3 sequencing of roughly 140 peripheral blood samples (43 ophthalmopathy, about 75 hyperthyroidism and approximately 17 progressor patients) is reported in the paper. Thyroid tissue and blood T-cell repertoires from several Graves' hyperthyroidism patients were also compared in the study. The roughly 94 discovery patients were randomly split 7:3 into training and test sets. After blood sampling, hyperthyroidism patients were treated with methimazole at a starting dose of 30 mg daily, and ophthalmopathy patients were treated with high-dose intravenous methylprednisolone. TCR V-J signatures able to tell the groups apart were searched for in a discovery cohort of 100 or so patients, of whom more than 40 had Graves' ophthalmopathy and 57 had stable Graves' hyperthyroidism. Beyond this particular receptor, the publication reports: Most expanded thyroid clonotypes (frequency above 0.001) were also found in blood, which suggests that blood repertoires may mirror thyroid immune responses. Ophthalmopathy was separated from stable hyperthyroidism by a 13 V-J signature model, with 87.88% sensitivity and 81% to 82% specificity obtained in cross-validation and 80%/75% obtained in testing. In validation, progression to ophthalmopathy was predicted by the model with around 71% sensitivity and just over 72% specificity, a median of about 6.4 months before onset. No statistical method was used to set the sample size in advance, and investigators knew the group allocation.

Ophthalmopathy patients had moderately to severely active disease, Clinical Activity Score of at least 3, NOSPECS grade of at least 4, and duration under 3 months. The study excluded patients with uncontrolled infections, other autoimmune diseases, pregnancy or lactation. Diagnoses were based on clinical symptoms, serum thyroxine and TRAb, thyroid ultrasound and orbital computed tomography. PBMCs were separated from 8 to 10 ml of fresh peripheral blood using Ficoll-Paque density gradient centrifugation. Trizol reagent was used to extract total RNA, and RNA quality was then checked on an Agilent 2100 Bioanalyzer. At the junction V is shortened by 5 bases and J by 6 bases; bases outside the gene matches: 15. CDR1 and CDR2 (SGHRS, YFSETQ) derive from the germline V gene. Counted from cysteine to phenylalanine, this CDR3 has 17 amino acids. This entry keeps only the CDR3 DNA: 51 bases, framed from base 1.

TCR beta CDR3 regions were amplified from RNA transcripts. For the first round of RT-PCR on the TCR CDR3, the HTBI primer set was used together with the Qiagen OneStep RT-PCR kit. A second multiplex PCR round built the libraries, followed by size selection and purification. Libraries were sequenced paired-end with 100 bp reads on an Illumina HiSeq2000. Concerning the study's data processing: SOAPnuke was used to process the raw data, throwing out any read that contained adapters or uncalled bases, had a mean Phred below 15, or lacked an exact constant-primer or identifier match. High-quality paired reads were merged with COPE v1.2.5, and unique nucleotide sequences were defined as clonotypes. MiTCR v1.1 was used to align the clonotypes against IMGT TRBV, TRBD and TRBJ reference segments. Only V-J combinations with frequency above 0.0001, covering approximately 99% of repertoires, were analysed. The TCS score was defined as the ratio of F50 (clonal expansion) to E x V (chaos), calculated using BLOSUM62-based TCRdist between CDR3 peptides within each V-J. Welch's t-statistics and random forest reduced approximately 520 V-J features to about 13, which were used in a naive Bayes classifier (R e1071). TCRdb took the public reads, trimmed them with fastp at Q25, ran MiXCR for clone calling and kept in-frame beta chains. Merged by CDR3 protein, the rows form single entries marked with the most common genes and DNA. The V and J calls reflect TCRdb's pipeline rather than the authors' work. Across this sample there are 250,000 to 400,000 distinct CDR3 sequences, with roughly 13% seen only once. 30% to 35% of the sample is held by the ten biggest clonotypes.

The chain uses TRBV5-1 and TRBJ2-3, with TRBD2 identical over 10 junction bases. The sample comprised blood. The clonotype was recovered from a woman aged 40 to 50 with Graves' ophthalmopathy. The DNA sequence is TGCGCCAGCAGATGGCAAAGCGGGGGGGCCATCGTGGATACGCAGTATTTT. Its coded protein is CASRWQSGGAIVDTQYF.